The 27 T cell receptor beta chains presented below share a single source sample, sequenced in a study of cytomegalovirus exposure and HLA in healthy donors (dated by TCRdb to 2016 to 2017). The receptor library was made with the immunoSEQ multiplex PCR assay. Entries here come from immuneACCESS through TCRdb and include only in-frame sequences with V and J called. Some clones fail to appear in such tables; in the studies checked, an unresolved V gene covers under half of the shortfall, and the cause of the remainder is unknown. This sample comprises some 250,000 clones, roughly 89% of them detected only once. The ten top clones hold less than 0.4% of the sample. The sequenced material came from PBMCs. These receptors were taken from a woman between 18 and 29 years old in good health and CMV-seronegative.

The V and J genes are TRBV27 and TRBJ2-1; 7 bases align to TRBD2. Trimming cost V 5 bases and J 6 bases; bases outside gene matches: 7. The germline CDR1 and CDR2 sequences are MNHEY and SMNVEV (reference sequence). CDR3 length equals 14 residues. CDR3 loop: CASSNPGLGNEQFF. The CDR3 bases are TGTGCCAGCAGTAACCCCGGACTAGGCAATGAGCAGTTCTTC.

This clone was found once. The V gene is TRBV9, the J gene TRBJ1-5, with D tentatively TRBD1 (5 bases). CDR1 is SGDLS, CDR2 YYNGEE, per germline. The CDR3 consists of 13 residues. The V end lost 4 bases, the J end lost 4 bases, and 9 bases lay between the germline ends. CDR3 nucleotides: TGTGCCAGCAGCTCGGGGGGGAATCAGCCCCAGCATTTT. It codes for CASSSGGNQPQHF.

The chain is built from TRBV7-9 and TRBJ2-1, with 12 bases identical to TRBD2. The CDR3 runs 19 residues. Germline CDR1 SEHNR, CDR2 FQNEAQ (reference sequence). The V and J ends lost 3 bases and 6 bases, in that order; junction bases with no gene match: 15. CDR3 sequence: CASSFATSGGQLRGNEQFF. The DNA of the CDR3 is TGTGCCAGCAGCTTCGCGACTAGCGGGGGACAACTGCGGGGCAATGAGCAGTTCTTC.

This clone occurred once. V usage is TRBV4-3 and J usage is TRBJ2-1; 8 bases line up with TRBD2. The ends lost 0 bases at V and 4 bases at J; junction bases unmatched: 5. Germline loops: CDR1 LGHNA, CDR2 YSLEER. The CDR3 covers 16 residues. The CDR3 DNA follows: TGCGCCAGCAGCCAAGATAGCGGGACCGGTTACAATGAGCAGTTCTTC. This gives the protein CASSQDSGTGYNEQFF.

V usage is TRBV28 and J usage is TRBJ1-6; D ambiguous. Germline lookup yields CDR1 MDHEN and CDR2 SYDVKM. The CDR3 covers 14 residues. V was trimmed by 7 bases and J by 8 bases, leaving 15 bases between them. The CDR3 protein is CASKIGGLDSPLHF. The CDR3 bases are TGTGCCAGCAAAATAGGAGGCCTGGATTCACCCCTCCACTTT.

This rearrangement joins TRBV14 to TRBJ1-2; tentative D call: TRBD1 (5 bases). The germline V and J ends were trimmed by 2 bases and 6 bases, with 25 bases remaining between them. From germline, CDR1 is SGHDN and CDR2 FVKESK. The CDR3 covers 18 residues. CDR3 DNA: TGTGCCAGCAGCCAACAGAGGGCGGGACTTAAATTTGAGCATGGCTACACCTTC. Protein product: CASSQQRAGLKFEHGYTF.

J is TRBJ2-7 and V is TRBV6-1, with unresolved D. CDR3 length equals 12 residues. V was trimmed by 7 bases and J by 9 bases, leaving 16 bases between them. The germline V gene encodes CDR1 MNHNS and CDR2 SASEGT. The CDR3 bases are TGTGCCAGCATCGCAGACTGGCGACGGCAGTACGTC. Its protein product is CASIADWRRQYV.

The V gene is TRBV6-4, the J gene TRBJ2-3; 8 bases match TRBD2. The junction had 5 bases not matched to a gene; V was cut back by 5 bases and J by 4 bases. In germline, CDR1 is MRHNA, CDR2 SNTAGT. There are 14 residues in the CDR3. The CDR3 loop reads CASSKGRGADTQYF. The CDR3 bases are TGTGCCAGCAGTAAGGGGCGGGGGGCAGATACGCAGTATTTT.

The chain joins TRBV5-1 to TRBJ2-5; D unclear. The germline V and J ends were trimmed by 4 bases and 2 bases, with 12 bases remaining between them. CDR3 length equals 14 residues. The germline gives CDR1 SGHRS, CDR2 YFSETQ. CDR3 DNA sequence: TGCGCCAGCAGCCGAGACTCAATACAAGAGACCCAGTACTTC. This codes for CASSRDSIQETQYF. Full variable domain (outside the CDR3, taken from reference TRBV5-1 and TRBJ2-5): KAGVTQTPRYLIKTRGQQVTLSCSPISGHRSVSWYQQTPGQGLQFLFEYFSETQRNKGNFPGRFSGRQFSNSRSEMNVSTLELGDSALYLCASSRDSIQETQYFGPGTRLLVL.

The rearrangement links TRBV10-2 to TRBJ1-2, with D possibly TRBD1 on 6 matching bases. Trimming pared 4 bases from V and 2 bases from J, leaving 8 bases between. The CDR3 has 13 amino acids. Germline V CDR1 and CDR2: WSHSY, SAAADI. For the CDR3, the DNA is TGCGCCAGCAGTGGGACAGCGAACTATGGCTACACCTTC. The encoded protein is CASSGTANYGYTF.

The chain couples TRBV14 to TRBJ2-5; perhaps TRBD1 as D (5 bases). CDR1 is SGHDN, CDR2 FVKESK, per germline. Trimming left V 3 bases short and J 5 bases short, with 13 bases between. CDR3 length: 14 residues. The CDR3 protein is CASSHRQLWETQYF. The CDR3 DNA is TGTGCCAGCAGCCATCGACAGCTCTGGGAGACCCAGTACTTC.

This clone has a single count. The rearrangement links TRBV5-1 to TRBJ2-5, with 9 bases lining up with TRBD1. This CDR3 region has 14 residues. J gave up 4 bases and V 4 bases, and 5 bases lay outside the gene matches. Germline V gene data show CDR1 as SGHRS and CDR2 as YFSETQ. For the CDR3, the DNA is TGCGCCAGCAGCAACACAGGGGGCGGAGAGACCCAGTACTTC. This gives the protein CASSNTGGGETQYF.

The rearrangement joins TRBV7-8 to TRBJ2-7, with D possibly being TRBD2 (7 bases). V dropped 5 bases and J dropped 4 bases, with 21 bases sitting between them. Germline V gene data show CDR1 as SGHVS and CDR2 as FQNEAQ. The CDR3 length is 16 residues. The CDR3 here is CASSPLMMGGLYEQYF. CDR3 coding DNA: TGTGCCAGCAGCCCTCTTATGATGGGGGGGCTTTACGAGCAGTACTTC. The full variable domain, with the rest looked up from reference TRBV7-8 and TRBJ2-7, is GAGVSQSPRYKVAKRGQDVALRCDPISGHVSLFWYQQALGQGPEFLTYFQNEAQLDKSGLPSDRFFAERPEGSVSTLKIQRTQQEDSAVYLCASSPLMMGGLYEQYFGPGTRLTVT.

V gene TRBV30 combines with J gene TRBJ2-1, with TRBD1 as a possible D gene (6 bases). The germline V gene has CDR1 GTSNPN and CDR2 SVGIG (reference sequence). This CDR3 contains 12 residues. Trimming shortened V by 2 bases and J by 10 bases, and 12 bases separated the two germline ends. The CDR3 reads CAWSSRGKEQFF. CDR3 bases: TGTGCCTGGAGTAGCAGGGGAAAGGAGCAGTTCTTC. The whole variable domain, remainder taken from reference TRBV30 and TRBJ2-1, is SQTIHQWPATLVQPVGSPLSLECTVEGTSNPNLYWYRQAAGRGLQLLFYSVGIGQISSEVPQNLSASRPQDRQFILSSKKLLLSDSGFYLCAWSSRGKEQFFGPGTRLTVL.

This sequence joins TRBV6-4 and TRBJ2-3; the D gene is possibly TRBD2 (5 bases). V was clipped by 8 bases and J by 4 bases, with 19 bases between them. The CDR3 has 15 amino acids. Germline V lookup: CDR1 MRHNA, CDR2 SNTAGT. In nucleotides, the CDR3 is TGTGCCAGCCAGCCAGTCGGGGTGAGCGCAGATACGCAGTATTTT. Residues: CASQPVGVSADTQYF.

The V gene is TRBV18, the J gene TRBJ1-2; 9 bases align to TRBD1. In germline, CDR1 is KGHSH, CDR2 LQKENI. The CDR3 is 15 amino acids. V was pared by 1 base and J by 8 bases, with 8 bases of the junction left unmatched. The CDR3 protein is CASSPRTGERGGYTF. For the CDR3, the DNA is TGTGCCAGCTCACCACGGACAGGGGAGAGAGGGGGCTACACCTTC.

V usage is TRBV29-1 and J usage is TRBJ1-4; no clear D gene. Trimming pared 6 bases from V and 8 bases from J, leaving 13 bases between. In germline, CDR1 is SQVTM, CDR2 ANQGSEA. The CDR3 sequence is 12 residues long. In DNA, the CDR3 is TGCAGCGTCCAAGTAGGGAGAGAAAAACTGTTTTTT. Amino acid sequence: CSVQVGREKLFF.

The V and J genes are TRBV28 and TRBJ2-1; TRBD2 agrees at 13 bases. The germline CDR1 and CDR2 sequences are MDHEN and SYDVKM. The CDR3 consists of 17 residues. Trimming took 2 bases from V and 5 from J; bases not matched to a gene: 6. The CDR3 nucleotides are TGTGCCAGCAGTTTAAGGACTAGCGGGGGTATCAACAATGAGCAGTTCTTC. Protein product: CASSLRTSGGINNEQFF. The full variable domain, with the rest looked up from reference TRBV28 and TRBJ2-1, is DVKVTQSSRYLVKRTGEKVFLECVQDMDHENMFWYRQDPGLGLRLIYFSYDVKMKEKGDIPEGYSVSREKKERFSLILESASTNQTSMYLCASSLRTSGGINNEQFFGPGTRLTVL.

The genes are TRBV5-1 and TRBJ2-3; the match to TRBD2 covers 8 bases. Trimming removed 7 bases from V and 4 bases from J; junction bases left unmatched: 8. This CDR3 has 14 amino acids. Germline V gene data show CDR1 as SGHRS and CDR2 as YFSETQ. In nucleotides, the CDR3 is TGCGCCAGCTACCCGGGGGGGCGCGCAGATACGCAGTATTTT. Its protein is CASYPGGRADTQYF.

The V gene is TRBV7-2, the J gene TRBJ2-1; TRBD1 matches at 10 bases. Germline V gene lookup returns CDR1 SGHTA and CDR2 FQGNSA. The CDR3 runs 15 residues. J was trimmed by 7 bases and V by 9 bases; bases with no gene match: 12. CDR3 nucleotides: TGTGCCAGTAGGAACCGGGACAGGGGAGGGAATGAGCAGTTCTTC. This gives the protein CASRNRDRGGNEQFF.

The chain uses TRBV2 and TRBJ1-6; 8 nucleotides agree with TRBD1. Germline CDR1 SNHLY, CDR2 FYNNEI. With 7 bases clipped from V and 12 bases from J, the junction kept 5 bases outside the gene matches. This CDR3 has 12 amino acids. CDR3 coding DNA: TGTGCCAGCATCAAGGACAGGGAACCCCTCCACTTT. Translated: CASIKDREPLHF.

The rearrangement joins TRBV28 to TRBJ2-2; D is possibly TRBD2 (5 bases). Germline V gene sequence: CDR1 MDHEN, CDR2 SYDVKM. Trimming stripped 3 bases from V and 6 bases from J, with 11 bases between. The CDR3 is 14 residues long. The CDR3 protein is CASSFRGSSGELFF. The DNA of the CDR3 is TGTGCCAGCAGTTTCCGGGGTAGCTCCGGGGAGCTGTTTTTT.

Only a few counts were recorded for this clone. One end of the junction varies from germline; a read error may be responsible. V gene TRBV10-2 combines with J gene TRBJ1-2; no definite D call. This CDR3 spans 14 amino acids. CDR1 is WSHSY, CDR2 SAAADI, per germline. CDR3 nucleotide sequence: TGCGCCAGCAGTAAGTCCTCAGCTAACTATGGCTACACCTTC. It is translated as CASSKSSANYGYTF.

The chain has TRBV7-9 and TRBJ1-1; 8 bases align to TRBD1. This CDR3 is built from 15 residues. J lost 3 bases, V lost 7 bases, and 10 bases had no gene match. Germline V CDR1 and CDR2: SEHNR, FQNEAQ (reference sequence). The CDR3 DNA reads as TGTGCCAGCACAGCTCGCGGACAGGGTGACACTGAAGCTTTCTTT. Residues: CASTARGQGDTEAFF.

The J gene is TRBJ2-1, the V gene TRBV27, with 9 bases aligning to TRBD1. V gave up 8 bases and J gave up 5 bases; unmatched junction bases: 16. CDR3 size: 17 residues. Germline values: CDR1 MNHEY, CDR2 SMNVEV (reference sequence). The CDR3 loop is CASSEDRGRVVHNEQFF. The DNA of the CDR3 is TGTGCCAGCTCAGAGGACAGGGGCCGGGTAGTACACAATGAGCAGTTCTTC.

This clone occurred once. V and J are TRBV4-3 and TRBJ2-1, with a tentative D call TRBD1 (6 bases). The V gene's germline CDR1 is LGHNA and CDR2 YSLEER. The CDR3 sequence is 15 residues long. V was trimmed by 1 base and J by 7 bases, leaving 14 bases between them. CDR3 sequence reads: CASSQGVSQGNEQFF. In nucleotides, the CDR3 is TGCGCCAGCAGCCAAGGAGTCTCACAGGGAAATGAGCAGTTCTTC.

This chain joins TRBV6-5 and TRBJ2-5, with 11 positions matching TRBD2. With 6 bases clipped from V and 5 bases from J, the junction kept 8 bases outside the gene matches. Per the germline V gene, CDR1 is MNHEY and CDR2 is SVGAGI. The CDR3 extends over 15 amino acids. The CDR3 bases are TGTGCCAGCAGCTATAGCGGGGGGGAATGGGAGACCCAGTACTTC. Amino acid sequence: CASSYSGGEWETQYF.